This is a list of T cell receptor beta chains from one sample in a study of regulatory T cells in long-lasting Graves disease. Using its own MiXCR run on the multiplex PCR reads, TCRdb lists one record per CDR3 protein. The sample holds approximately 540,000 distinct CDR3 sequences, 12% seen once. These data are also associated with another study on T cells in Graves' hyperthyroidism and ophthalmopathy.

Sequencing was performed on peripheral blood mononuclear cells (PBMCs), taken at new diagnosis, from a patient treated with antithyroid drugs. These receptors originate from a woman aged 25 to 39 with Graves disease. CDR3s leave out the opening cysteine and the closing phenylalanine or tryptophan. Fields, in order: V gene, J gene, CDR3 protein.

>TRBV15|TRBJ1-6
ATSRDRGAYNSPLH
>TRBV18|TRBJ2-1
ASSKQGNEQF
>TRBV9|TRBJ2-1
ASGGGYNEQF
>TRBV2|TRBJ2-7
ASSDPSGQVSYEQY
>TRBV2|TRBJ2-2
ASTSSGARTGELF
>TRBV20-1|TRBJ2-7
SANRGDDYEQY
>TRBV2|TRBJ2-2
ASTPPAGELF
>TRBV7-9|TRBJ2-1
ASSTRSAQGAGYNEQF
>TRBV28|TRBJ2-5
ASSLPVEETQY
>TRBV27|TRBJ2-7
ASSYGTSFYEQY
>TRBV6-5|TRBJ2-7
ASSYSLDPVGEQY